Listed below are T cell receptor beta chains from one sample, sequenced in a study of cytomegalovirus exposure and HLA in healthy donors. The table came from immunoSEQ multiplex PCR; TCRdb's copy has only in-frame clones and leaves some out. The data hold about 140,000 clones, with almost 85% observed a single time. Sequenced material: PBMCs. The receptor source for this set is a woman aged 40-49 years in good health and CMV-seronegative. Both conserved end residues are part of each CDR3. D genes are given only for firm matches. Expanded clones get a size class; other rows say once, few or many, or leave the size out.

TRBV6-5	TRBJ2-7	NA	NA	TGTGCCAGCAGTTACTTTCCAGGGCCCTACGAGCAGTACTTC	CASSYFPGPYEQYF
TRBV29-1	TRBJ2-1	NA	NA	TGCAGCGTTGGCCAGTCCTACAATGAGCAGTTCTTC	CSVGQSYNEQFF
TRBV5-5	TRBJ2-3	NA	NA	TGTGCCAGCAGCTTGCAGGGCTTCACAGATACGCAGTATTTT	CASSLQGFTDTQYF
TRBV27	TRBJ2-7	NA	TRBD1	TGTGCCAGCAGGCCCGACAGGGGGCGGCTCTACGAGCAGTACTTC	CASRPDRGRLYEQYF
TRBV10-1	TRBJ1-5	once	TRBD1	TGCGCCAGCAGTGACCAGGGGGGGCCCCAGCATTTT	CASSDQGGPQHF
TRBV7-9	TRBJ2-4	few	TRBD1	TGTGCCAGCAGCGTCGGGACAGGGGAGGCCGGGGCCAAAAACATTCAGTACTTC	CASSVGTGEAGAKNIQYF
TRBV28	TRBJ2-7	NA	NA	TGTGCCAGCAGCCTAACTTATAGCTCCTACGAGCAGTACTTC	CASSLTYSSYEQYF
TRBV5-1	TRBJ2-7	NA	NA	TGCGCCAGCAGCCGTTCAGCGCCACCGAGCTCCTACGAGCAGTACTTC	CASSRSAPPSSYEQYF
TRBV4-1	TRBJ2-7	NA	TRBD2	TGCGCCAGCAGCCCGGGACTAGCGGCCACCTACGAGCAGTACTTC	CASSPGLAATYEQYF
TRBV4-1	TRBJ2-6	NA	NA	TGCGCCAGCAGCCGAACTAGCTCCGGGGCCAACGTCCTGACTTTC	CASSRTSSGANVLTF
TRBV2	TRBJ1-4	NA	NA	TGTGCCAGCAGGGGCAGTTTGAATGAAAAACTGTTTTTT	CASRGSLNEKLFF
TRBV7-3	TRBJ2-1	NA	TRBD1	TGTGCCAGCAGTCCTGACAGGGACACCTACAATGAGCAGTTCTTC	CASSPDRDTYNEQFF
TRBV9	TRBJ2-5	few	TRBD2	TGTGCCAGCAGCGGCGACGGGACTAGCGGGATTGGGGAGACCCAGTACTTC	CASSGDGTSGIGETQYF
TRBV2	TRBJ1-5	NA	NA	TGTGCCAGCAGTGAAGCGCAGGCAATTTATCAGCCCCAGCATTTT	CASSEAQAIYQPQHF
TRBV14	TRBJ1-2	NA	NA	TGTGCCAGCAGCCAAGTCCTACAGAAGCCAGGGCTAGATGGCTACACCTTC	CASSQVLQKPGLDGYTF
TRBV4-2	TRBJ2-7	NA	NA	TGTGCCAGCAGCCAAGTGTCTACCTACGAGCAGTACTTC	CASSQVSTYEQYF
TRBV7-2	TRBJ1-1	NA	NA	TGTGCCAGCAGCTTCTCCAGGGGCAACGAAGCTTTCTTT	CASSFSRGNEAFF
TRBV4-1	TRBJ2-7	NA	NA	TGCGCCAGCAGCTCTATGGGTCGGAGCTCCTACGAGCAGTACTTC	CASSSMGRSSYEQYF
TRBV5-1	TRBJ2-7	NA	TRBD1	TGCGCCAGCAGCTTGGGGGACAGGCCCTACGAGCAGTACTTC	CASSLGDRPYEQYF
TRBV6-6	TRBJ2-1	NA	TRBD2	TGTGCCAGCAATTTAGCGGGAGGCTCCTACAATGAGCAGTTCTTC	CASNLAGGSYNEQFF
TRBV2	TRBJ2-7	NA	NA	TGTGCCAGCAGTGATCAGGGGAGGGGGTACGAGCAGTACTTC	CASSDQGRGYEQYF
TRBV6-1	TRBJ1-2	NA	NA	TGTGCCAGCAGTGAACAGGGAATAAGCGATGGCTACACCTTC	CASSEQGISDGYTF
TRBV12-5	TRBJ2-1	NA	NA	TGTGCTAGTGGTTTCAGTCTAGGTGCCGGGAATGAGCAGTTCTTC	CASGFSLGAGNEQFF
TRBV7-3	TRBJ1-2	NA	NA	TGTGCCAGCAGCTCCAGCGCTTTAGCTAACTATGGCTACACCTTC	CASSSSALANYGYTF
TRBV7-2	TRBJ2-5	NA	TRBD2	TGTGCCAGCAGCTTAGGGGGGGGGCTAGCGGGATCGGAGACCCAGTACTTC	CASSLGGGLAGSETQYF
TRBV7-2	TRBJ1-5	NA	TRBD1	TGTGCCAGCAGCCTGACAGGGAGCGCGTTCGGCAATCAGCCCCAGCATTTT	CASSLTGSAFGNQPQHF
TRBV4-3	TRBJ2-7	NA	TRBD2	TGCGCCAGCAGCCAAGGACTAGCGGGACGCTACGAGCAGTACTTC	CASSQGLAGRYEQYF
TRBV7-3	TRBJ2-5	NA	NA	TGTGCCAGCAGCCGGTCCGCCGAAGAGACCCAGTACTTC	CASSRSAEETQYF
TRBV6-6	TRBJ1-5	once	NA	TGTGCCAGCAGTTACTCGATCGTTGGGCGGGAGGCCCAGCATTTT	CASSYSIVGREAQHF
TRBV9	TRBJ2-3	NA	NA	TGTGCCAGCAGCGTAGCTACTACTCCCACAGATACGCAGTATTTT	CASSVATTPTDTQYF
TRBV6-5	TRBJ1-5	NA	NA	TGTGCCAGCAGCCTTTGGCAGGGGTCGGATCAGCCCCAGCATTTT	CASSLWQGSDQPQHF
TRBV27	TRBJ2-2	NA	TRBD1	TGTGCCAGCAGAAACGCAGGGGGCACCGGGGAGCTGTTTTTT	CASRNAGGTGELFF
TRBV2	TRBJ1-5	once	NA	TGTGCCAGCCGGGACATAGGGTACCAGCCCCAGCATTTT	CASRDIGYQPQHF
TRBV7-9	TRBJ1-4	NA	TRBD1	TGTGCCAGCAGCCTACAGGGGAATGAAAAACTGTTTTTT	CASSLQGNEKLFF
TRBV28	TRBJ1-5	NA	TRBD1	TGTGCCAGCACCCTAAGGGGGACAGGGGTATCTCAGCCCCAGCATTTT	CASTLRGTGVSQPQHF
TRBV10-2	TRBJ1-4	NA	NA	TGCGCCAGCAGTGAGTCGTACAGGGTGGTAACTAATGAAAAACTGTTTTTT	CASSESYRVVTNEKLFF
TRBV6-5	TRBJ2-3	once	NA	TGTGCCAGCAAACGAAACTCCATTAGCACAGATACGCAGTATTTT	CASKRNSISTDTQYF
TRBV29-1	TRBJ2-3	NA	NA	TGCAGCGTTAGAGGGAGGGGGGATTCCACAGATACGCAGTATTTT	CSVRGRGDSTDTQYF
TRBV6-6	TRBJ2-3	NA	TRBD2	TGTGCCAGCGGGGGGGTAACAGGCCTAGGGGCAGATACGCAGTATTTT	CASGGVTGLGADTQYF
TRBV6-5	TRBJ2-1	NA	TRBD2	TGTGCCAGCAGTTACGATAGACTAGCGGTCCACAATGAGCAGTTCTTC	CASSYDRLAVHNEQFF
TRBV27	TRBJ1-1	NA	TRBD1	TGTGCCAGCAGTCCGGGGGGACAGGGACGAAACACTGAAGCTTTCTTT	CASSPGGQGRNTEAFF
TRBV19	TRBJ2-2	NA	NA	TGTGCCAGTAGTATAGTTTTCGGGGAGCGTAGGCTGTTTTTT	CASSIVFGERRLFF
TRBV5-1	TRBJ1-1	NA	NA	TGCGCCAGCAGCTTGGAAGGCGCGGGCGGTAACACTGAAGCTTTCTTT	CASSLEGAGGNTEAFF
TRBV6-5	TRBJ1-3	NA	NA	TGTGCCAGCAGTTACTCGTGGTCGGCTGGAAACACCATATATTTT	CASSYSWSAGNTIYF